The T cell receptor (beta chain) under discussion was sequenced for a study of regulatory T cells in long-lasting Graves disease. The authors built TCR beta libraries using iRepertoire HTBI primers and Arm-PCR of CDR3 regions. From the multiplex PCR reads, TCRdb called clonotypes with MiXCR, one entry per CDR3 protein. Among hundreds of thousands of distinct CDR3 sequences listed, around 17% were seen once. The time point is: newly diagnosed GD, antithyroid drugs for less than 3 months. PBMCs provided the RNA from which the TCR library was made. The same data also contributed to another study, on T cells in Graves' hyperthyroidism and ophthalmopathy.

This receptor was obtained from a woman younger than 45 with Graves disease. The source was peripheral blood mononuclear cells (PBMCs), collected at new diagnosis, from a patient treated with antithyroid drugs.

CDR3 DNA: TGCGCCAGCAGCTTGGCAATCGGGGGCCCCTACGAGCAGTACTTC. This gives the protein CASSLAIGGPYEQYF. The J gene is TRBJ2-7, the V gene TRBV5-1, with D perhaps matching TRBD1 or TRBD2 (6 bases each). This CDR3 spans 15 amino acids. The germline gives CDR1 SGHRS, CDR2 YFSETQ. Trimming removed 0 bases at V and 2 bases at J, with 12 bases between.